Each of the 24 T cell receptor beta chains below was sequenced from the same sample in a study of T cell responses to AZD1222 COVID-19 vaccine. Only in-frame clones appear in the TCRdb table, and some are missing; sequencing was by immunoSEQ multiplex PCR. The data hold around 110,000 clones, with more than 85% observed a single time. The sequencing used peripheral blood, collected on day 0 of AZD1222 vaccination. Receptors were obtained from an adult in good health.

The chain links TRBV5-8 to TRBJ2-7; 12 bases agree with TRBD2. The junction had 4 bases not matched to a gene; V was cut back by 5 bases and J by 4 bases. This CDR3 comprises 14 residues. Germline CDR1 SGHTS, CDR2 YDEGEE. DNA of the CDR3: TGTGCCAGCAGTTTACTAGCGGGAGGATACGAGCAGTACTTC. Encoded protein: CASSLLAGGYEQYF.

Worth noting for this clone: One end of the junction varies from germline; a read error may be responsible. The J gene is TRBJ1-2, the V gene TRBV11-2, with 10 bases identical to TRBD1. The CDR3 has 14 amino acids. The germline V gene encodes CDR1 SGHAT and CDR2 FQNNGV. DNA of the CDR3: TGTGCCAGCAGCTTAGGGACAGGGGGGTATGTCTACACCTTC. It translates to CASSLGTGGYVYTF. Filled out from reference TRBV11-2 and TRBJ1-2, the complete variable domain reads EAGVAQSPRYKIIEKRQSVAFWCNPISGHATLYWYQQILGQGPKLLIQFQNNGVVDDSQLPKDRFSAERLKGVDSTLKIQPAKLEDSAVYLCASSLGTGGYVYTFGSGTRLTVV.

The rearrangement uses TRBV28 and TRBJ2-4, with 8 nucleotides matching TRBD2. Losses at the gene ends were 3 bases for V and 9 bases for J; bases not matched to a gene: 1. This CDR3 spans 12 amino acids. The germline V gene encodes CDR1 MDHEN and CDR2 SYDVKM. The CDR3 DNA reads TGTGCCAGCAGTTTCCTAGCGGGCATTCAGTACTTC. As protein: CASSFLAGIQYF.

The chain employs TRBV6-5 and TRBJ2-1; 9 nucleotides align to TRBD2. Trimming cost V 8 bases and J 7 bases; bases outside gene matches: 6. The germline gives CDR1 MNHEY, CDR2 SVGAGI. The length of the CDR3 is 13 residues. The CDR3 DNA follows: TGTGCCAGCGCGGCTAGCGGGAAAAATGAGCAGTTCTTC. Translating gives CASAASGKNEQFF.

This chain joins TRBV5-6 and TRBJ1-2; D perhaps matches TRBD1 (6 bases). V lost 0 bases, J lost 4 bases, and 19 bases lay in between. This CDR3 has 17 residues. From germline, CDR1 is SGHDT and CDR2 YYEEEE. The chain's CDR3 is CASSLEEWARGGYGYTF. CDR3 DNA sequence: TGTGCCAGCAGCTTGGAAGAATGGGCCAGGGGTGGCTATGGCTACACCTTC.

The chain carries TRBV29-1 and TRBJ1-1; D uncertain. CDR1 is SQVTM and CDR2 is ANQGSEA in the germline V gene. The V gene lost 7 bases and the J gene lost 5 bases, with 8 bases spanning the gap. This CDR3 has 10 residues. CDR3 coding DNA: TGCAGCGGGGTGGTTACTGAAGCTTTCTTT. This sequence encodes CSGVVTEAFF.

This rearrangement joins TRBV28 to TRBJ1-2; D unresolved. Trimming took 1 base from V and 9 from J, leaving 12 bases between them. Germline-derived CDR1 and CDR2 are MDHEN and SYDVKM. CDR3 length equals 13 residues. The CDR3 is CASSLSPPRRYTF. The CDR3 region has the DNA TGTGCCAGCAGTTTATCTCCGCCCCGGCGCTACACCTTC.

A single count supports this clone. This rearrangement joins TRBV4-2 to TRBJ2-6, with TRBD1 matching 10 bases. Germline-derived CDR1 and CDR2 are LGHNA and YNFKEQ. CDR3 size: 21 residues. V lost 1 base, J lost 1 base, and 13 bases stayed unmatched. CDR3 DNA sequence: TGTGCCAGCAGCCAAGTGATTAATCGGGACAGGGGCTCTTCTGGGGCCAACGTCCTGACTTTC. Encoded protein: CASSQVINRDRGSSGANVLTF.

This chain links TRBV28 with TRBJ2-7, with D perhaps given as TRBD1 or TRBD2 (5 bases each). The CDR3 is made up of 14 amino acids. Germline CDR1 and CDR2: MDHEN and SYDVKM. V dropped 4 bases and J dropped 5 bases, with 15 bases sitting between them. CDR3 sequence: CASSSDGARDEQYF. For the CDR3, the DNA is TGTGCCAGCAGTTCGGACGGGGCGCGAGACGAGCAGTACTTC.

V usage is TRBV3-1 (or the pseudogene TRBV3-2) and J usage is TRBJ2-3; 11 nucleotides align to TRBD1. V was clipped by 4 bases and J by 0 bases; unmatched bases: 3. The CDR3 has 16 residues. The germline V gene has CDR1 LGHDT and CDR2 YNNKEL (reference sequence). The CDR3 reads CASSLRTGGSTDTQYF. The CDR3 coding sequence is TGTGCCAGCAGCCTCCGGACAGGGGGCAGCACAGATACGCAGTATTTT.

V and J are TRBV28 and TRBJ1-5; D is uncertain. V gave up 11 bases and J gave up 3 bases, with 8 bases separating them. The CDR3 is 11 residues long. Germline values: CDR1 MDHEN, CDR2 SYDVKM. CDR3 sequence reads: CASGPNQPQHF. The CDR3 nucleotides are TGTGCCTCCGGGCCCAATCAGCCCCAGCATTTT.

Only a few counts were recorded for this clone. The genes are TRBV5-1 and TRBJ1-6; 9 bases align to TRBD1. Germline V CDR1 and CDR2: SGHRS, YFSETQ. V was pared by 5 bases and J by 8 bases, with 5 bases of the junction left unmatched. The CDR3 runs 14 residues. The CDR3 sequence is CASRETGGYSPLHF. In DNA form, the CDR3 reads TGCGCCAGCAGAGAGACAGGGGGGTATTCACCCCTCCACTTT.

The gene calls are TRBV3-1 (or the pseudogene TRBV3-2) and TRBJ2-1; perhaps TRBD2 as D (6 bases). This CDR3 has 15 residues. With 5 bases removed from V and 3 bases from J, the gap between germline ends came to 14 bases. Germline CDR1 and CDR2: LGHDT and YNNKEL (reference sequence). The chain's CDR3 is CASSEGGILYNEQFF. The CDR3 DNA is TGTGCCAGCAGCGAGGGCGGGATCCTCTACAATGAGCAGTTCTTC.

This rearrangement joins TRBV9 to TRBJ2-3; D is possibly TRBD2 (5 bases). CDR3 length: 15 amino acids. The V end lost 0 bases, the J end lost 3 bases, and 11 bases lay between the germline ends. In germline, CDR1 is SGDLS, CDR2 YYNGEE. CDR3 sequence (DNA): TGTGCCAGCAGCGTAGGGACTCAACATACAGATACGCAGTATTTT. Protein product: CASSVGTQHTDTQYF.

V usage is TRBV7-3 and J usage is TRBJ1-6, with 7 nucleotides matching TRBD1. Germline-derived CDR1 and CDR2 are SGHTA and FQGTGA. This CDR3 region has 14 residues. The V and J ends lost 5 bases and 5 bases, in that order; junction bases with no gene match: 3. The CDR3 is CASSTGQHNSPLHF. Here the CDR3 DNA reads TGTGCCAGCAGCACGGGACAGCATAATTCACCCCTCCACTTT.

The chain joins TRBV5-1 to TRBJ2-1, with a possible D match to TRBD2 (5 bases). This CDR3 is 15 amino acids long. The germline V gene has CDR1 SGHRS and CDR2 YFSETQ. Trimming shortened V by 0 bases and J by 1 base, and 8 bases separated the two germline ends. The chain's CDR3 is CASSLEGVSYNEQFF. CDR3 DNA: TGCGCCAGCAGCTTGGAGGGAGTATCCTACAATGAGCAGTTCTTC.

The count of this clone is one. V usage is TRBV5-1 and J usage is TRBJ1-1; TRBD1 is a possible D gene (5 bases). Trimming cost V 5 bases and J 0 bases, with 8 bases left between them. The CDR3 loop spans 13 amino acids. Germline lookup yields CDR1 SGHRS and CDR2 YFSETQ. CDR3 region: CASRVGVNTEAFF. DNA of the CDR3: TGCGCCAGCAGAGTGGGGGTGAACACTGAAGCTTTCTTT.

The V and J genes are TRBV7-2 and TRBJ1-1, with D perhaps TRBD1 (5 bases). The CDR3 has 14 amino acids. Germline V CDR1 and CDR2: SGHTA, FQGNSA. V lost 7 bases and J 3 bases, leaving 15 bases between the germline ends. The CDR3 nucleotides read TGTGCCAGCATCCAGACAGCCGGATACACTGAAGCTTTCTTT. Amino acids: CASIQTAGYTEAFF. The variable domain in full, completed from reference TRBV7-2 and TRBJ1-1, reads GAGVSQSPSNKVTEKGKDVELRCDPISGHTALYWYRQSLGQGLEFLIYFQGNSAPDKSGLPSDRFSAERTGGSVSTLTIQRTQQEDSAVYLCASIQTAGYTEAFFGQGTRLTVV.

The chain carries TRBV12-3 or TRBV12-4 and TRBJ2-7; no clear D gene. Trimming cost V 3 bases and J 4 bases, with 7 bases left between them. The CDR3 length is 12 residues. The CDR3 DNA is TGTGCCAGCAGTTTTTATGGGTACGAGCAGTACTTC. It translates to CASSFYGYEQYF.

V is TRBV19 and J is TRBJ1-3, with D uncertain. The CDR3 runs 15 residues. Trimming removed 3 bases at V and 0 bases at J, with 9 bases between. Germline V gene sequence: CDR1 LNHDA, CDR2 SQIVND (reference sequence). This CDR3 is CASSIGGSSGNTIYF. In DNA, the CDR3 is TGTGCCAGTAGTATCGGCGGCTCCTCTGGAAACACCATATATTTT.

To note about this clone: Germline is not matched at one junction end, which may reflect a read error. The CDR3 DNA is TGTGCCAGTATTTGGACAGGGGAGGACTTC. This translates into CASIWTGEDF. The chain recombines TRBV19 with TRBJ2-7, with 9 bases that match TRBD1. From germline, CDR1 is LNHDA and CDR2 SQIVND (reference sequence). There are 10 residues in the CDR3.

The chain combines TRBV14 with TRBJ2-3, with TRBD2 matching over 9 bases. Germline assignment: CDR1 SGHDN and CDR2 FVKESK. Unmatched junction bases numbered 7, after V lost 5 bases and J lost 4 bases. The CDR3 consists of 15 residues. The CDR3 nucleotides are TGTGCCAGCAGCTTACCGGGACTAGCCCCAGATACGCAGTATTTT. It codes for CASSLPGLAPDTQYF.

The chain carries TRBV27 and TRBJ1-2; TRBD1 matches 7 bases. Losses at the gene ends were 4 bases for V and 7 bases for J; bases not matched to a gene: 3. The CDR3 runs 12 residues. CDR1 and CDR2 (germline): MNHEY, SMNVEV (reference sequence). The CDR3 DNA follows: TGTGCCAGCAGTTCAGACAGGGTTGGCTACACCTTC. Its translation is CASSSDRVGYTF.

V and J are TRBV10-2 and TRBJ2-3; D unclear. V shed 8 bases and J shed 0 bases, with 12 bases lying between them. The germline CDR1 and CDR2 sequences are WSHSY and SAAADI. The CDR3 length is 14 residues. Here the CDR3 reads CASGLVGSTDTQYF. CDR3 sequence (DNA): TGCGCCAGCGGCTTGGTAGGGAGCACAGATACGCAGTATTTT.